These 18 T cell receptor beta chains share one sample of origin, sequenced in a study of response to subunit inactivated influenza vaccine. TCRdb reanalysed the RT-PCR reads using MiXCR and keeps one entry per CDR3 protein. The sample contains 400,000 to 650,000 distinct CDR3 sequences, roughly 7.6% of which appear only once. The material sequenced was PBMCs from blood, taken around 2 years after vaccination. Receptors were obtained from a man aged 50-75 years who received an inactivated influenza vaccine.

A few counts support this clonotype. The chain is built from TRBV12-3 or TRBV12-4 and TRBJ2-7, with D perhaps matching TRBD2 (5 bases). CDR3 length: 15 amino acids. V dropped 6 bases and J dropped 3 bases, with 18 bases sitting between them. The CDR3 DNA reads TGTGCCAGCAGCCCTGTCAGCGGAGCCGGCTACGAGCAGTACTTC. It yields the protein CASSPVSGAGYEQYF.

The CDR3 sequence: CSARDLEESSYEQYF. The CDR3 nucleotides read TGCAGTGCTAGAGATCTCGAGGAAAGCTCCTACGAGCAGTACTTC. The chain joins TRBV20-1 to TRBJ2-7; no definite D call. Germline lookup yields CDR1 DFQATT and CDR2 SNEGSKA (reference sequence). The CDR3 spans 15 residues. The ends were cut back, 0 bases at V and 0 bases at J, with 12 bases in the middle.

The CDR3 DNA is TGTGCCAGCAGCCCTGGTGGGGTCATTTCACCCCTCCACTTT. It is translated as CASSPGGVISPLHF. The chain has TRBV12-3 or TRBV12-4 and TRBJ1-6; D not resolved. CDR3 size: 14 residues. Trimming stripped 6 bases from V and 9 bases from J, with 15 bases between.

The chain uses TRBV7-8 and TRBJ2-2, with 12 positions matching TRBD2. CDR1 and CDR2 from the germline V gene are SGHVS and FQNEAQ. There are 16 residues in the CDR3. With V trimmed by 4 bases and J by 7 bases, 7 bases remained unmatched. The CDR3 spells CASSSSSGRAIGELFF. Written as DNA, the CDR3 is TGTGCCAGCAGCTCCTCTAGCGGGAGGGCAATCGGGGAGCTGTTTTTT.

This clonotype was recorded a few times. This chain uses TRBV6-5 with TRBJ2-5, with D perhaps matching TRBD1 or TRBD2 (5 bases each). The CDR3 consists of 15 residues. The germline CDR1 and CDR2 sequences are MNHEY and SVGAGI. The ends were cut back, 0 bases at V and 5 bases at J, with 13 bases in the middle. The CDR3 region is CASSYSPGAGETQYF. In DNA, the CDR3 is TGTGCCAGCAGTTACTCCCCCGGGGCCGGGGAGACCCAGTACTTC.

This chain uses TRBV4-2 with TRBJ2-5; 8 nucleotides line up with TRBD1. The trim removed 4 bases at V and 1 base at J, leaving 8 bases unmatched. The CDR3 is 16 residues long. CDR1 is LGHNA and CDR2 is YNFKEQ in the germline V gene. The CDR3 reads CASSRTGGQSQETQYF. The CDR3 region has the DNA TGTGCCAGCAGCCGCACAGGGGGTCAATCCCAAGAGACCCAGTACTTC.

This clonotype was seen a few times. The chain carries TRBV5-6 and TRBJ1-2; D gene unclear. Trimming removed 4 bases at V and 8 bases at J, with 15 bases between. The CDR3 has 13 amino acids. CDR1 and CDR2 (germline): SGHDT, YYEEEE. The CDR3 DNA follows: TGTGCCAGCAGCCCCCCGCCGCATGGAGGCTACACCTTC. The encoded protein is CASSPPPHGGYTF.

The rearrangement uses TRBV7-2 and TRBJ2-1; TRBD1 agrees at 7 bases. CDR1 SGHTA and CDR2 FQGNSA come from the germline V gene. After removal of 6 bases from V and 7 bases from J, the junction contained 15 bases not matched to a gene. The CDR3 consists of 16 residues. CDR3 in amino acids: CASRPVRDRRRNEQFF. The CDR3 DNA reads TGTGCCAGCAGACCCGTCCGGGACAGAAGGAGGAATGAGCAGTTCTTC.

This clonotype appeared a few times. CDR3 nucleotide sequence: TGCAGTGCTAGAGCGGACAGGGGGAGTCCAGATACGCAGTATTTT. Its translation is CSARADRGSPDTQYF. The chain links TRBV20-1 to TRBJ2-3; 10 bases agree with TRBD1. CDR3 size: 15 residues. Trimming took 1 base from V and 4 from J; bases not matched to a gene: 5. Germline V CDR1 and CDR2: DFQATT, SNEGSKA (reference sequence).

This clonotype was recorded at least ten times. The CDR3 DNA is TGCGCCAGCAGCCAAGATCGAAGCGGGGGGGCGCGTGAGCAGTTCTTC. Translation gives CASSQDRSGGAREQFF. The chain links TRBV4-3 to TRBJ2-1, with TRBD2 matching 10 bases. Germline V gene lookup returns CDR1 LGHNA and CDR2 YSLEER. The CDR3 runs to 16 residues. V shed 0 bases, J shed 9 bases, and the junction held 8 bases outside the gene matches.

This clonotype appeared a few times. The V and J genes are TRBV2 and TRBJ2-3, with TRBD2 matching over 7 bases. CDR1 and CDR2 from the germline V gene are SNHLY and FYNNEI. The CDR3 runs 16 residues. V lost 4 bases, J lost 2 bases, and 9 bases stayed unmatched. CDR3 protein: CASSVSGTAITDTQYF. The CDR3 DNA reads as TGTGCCAGCAGTGTAAGCGGGACTGCGATCACAGATACGCAGTATTTT.

This chain joins TRBV5-1 and TRBJ1-2; D is possibly TRBD1 (6 bases). CDR1 and CDR2 (germline): SGHRS, YFSETQ. The CDR3 runs to 15 residues. V dropped 0 bases and J dropped 3 bases, with 12 bases sitting between them. In DNA form, the CDR3 reads TGCGCCAGCAGCTTGGCCGCGACAGGCCACTATGGCTACACCTTC. It encodes CASSLAATGHYGYTF.

The chain links TRBV20-1 to TRBJ2-4, with D possibly being TRBD2 (5 bases). This CDR3 has 15 residues. V shed 5 bases and J shed 0 bases, with 14 bases lying between them. The germline gives CDR1 DFQATT, CDR2 SNEGSKA (reference sequence). The CDR3, as DNA: TGCAGTGCTCAAAAAAGCGGATTAGCCAAAAACATTCAGTACTTC. It is translated as CSAQKSGLAKNIQYF.

This clonotype was picked up many times. This sequence joins TRBV20-1 and TRBJ1-1, with TRBD1 as a possible D gene (5 bases). V dropped 6 bases and J dropped 5 bases, with 22 bases sitting between them. Germline V gene data show CDR1 as DFQATT and CDR2 as SNEGSKA (reference sequence). The CDR3 consists of 15 residues. CDR3 in DNA: TGCAGTGCGAGTCGACGATGGTCAGCAGGGACTGAAGCTTTCTTT. It translates to CSASRRWSAGTEAFF.

This clonotype has ten or more counts. This rearrangement joins TRBV7-2 to TRBJ1-6; D gene unclear. The CDR3 length is 14 residues. The V and J ends lost 1 base and 9 bases respectively, with 10 bases between them. Germline assignment: CDR1 SGHTA and CDR2 FQGNSA. The CDR3 bases are TGTGCCAGCAGCTTAGACGGCGGGGTTTCACCCCTCCACTTT. This codes for CASSLDGGVSPLHF.

This clonotype came up many times. The junction differs from germline at one of its ends, possibly a read error. The genes are TRBV3-1 and TRBJ2-4; D possibly corresponds to TRBD2 (6 bases). CDR3 size: 14 residues. Germline CDR1 reads LGHDT; CDR2 reads YNNKEL (reference sequence). In nucleotides, the CDR3 is TGTGCCAGCACCCAAGCTACCGGGAGAAACATTCAGTACTTC. This gives the protein CASTQATGRNIQYF.

This clonotype came up many times. The chain carries TRBV7-9 and TRBJ2-7; 7 bases agree with TRBD2. In germline, CDR1 is SEHNR, CDR2 FQNEAQ (reference sequence). The V gene end was trimmed by 5 bases and the J gene end by 2 bases; junction bases not matched to a gene: 6. The CDR3 sequence is 14 residues long. The CDR3 DNA sequence: TGTGCCAGCAGCCCAGCGGGGATTGCCTACGAGCAGTACTTC. It yields the protein CASSPAGIAYEQYF. The full variable domain, completed using reference TRBV7-9 and TRBJ2-7, is DTGVSQNPRHKITKRGQNVTFRCDPISEHNRLYWYRQTLGQGPEFLTYFQNEAQLEKSRLLSDRFSAERPKGSFSTLEIQRTEQGDSAMYLCASSPAGIAYEQYFGPGTRLTVT.

This clonotype has more than one count but fewer than ten. This chain joins TRBV6-2 or TRBV6-3 and TRBJ2-1; no clear D gene. Trimming left V 5 bases short and J 0 bases short, with 11 bases between. Germline values: CDR1 MNHEY, CDR2 SVGEGT. The CDR3 runs 15 residues. The CDR3 here is CASSPAPSSYNEQFF. The CDR3 region has the DNA TGTGCCAGCAGTCCCGCCCCGAGCTCCTACAATGAGCAGTTCTTC.